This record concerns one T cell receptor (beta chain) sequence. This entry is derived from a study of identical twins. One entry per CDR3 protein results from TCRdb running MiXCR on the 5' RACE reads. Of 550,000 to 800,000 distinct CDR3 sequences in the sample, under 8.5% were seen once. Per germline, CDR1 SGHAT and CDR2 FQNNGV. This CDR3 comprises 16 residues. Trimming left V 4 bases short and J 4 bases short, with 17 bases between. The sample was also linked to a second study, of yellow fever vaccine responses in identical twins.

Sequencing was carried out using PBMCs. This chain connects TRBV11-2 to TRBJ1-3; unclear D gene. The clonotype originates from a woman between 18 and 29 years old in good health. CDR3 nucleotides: TGTGCCAGCAGCTCCGACAAGACCTATGGAGGAAACACCATATATTTT. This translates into CASSSDKTYGGNTIYF.